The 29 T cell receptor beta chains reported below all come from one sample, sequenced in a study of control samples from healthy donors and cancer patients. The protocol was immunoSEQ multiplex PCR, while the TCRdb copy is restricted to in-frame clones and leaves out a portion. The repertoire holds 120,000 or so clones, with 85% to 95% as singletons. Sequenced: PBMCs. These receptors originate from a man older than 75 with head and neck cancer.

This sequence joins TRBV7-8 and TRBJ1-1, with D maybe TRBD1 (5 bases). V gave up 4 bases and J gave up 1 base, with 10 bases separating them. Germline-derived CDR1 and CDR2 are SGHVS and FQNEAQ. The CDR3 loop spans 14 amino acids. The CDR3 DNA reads TGTGCCAGCAGCTCTCGGGGGTCGAACACTGAAGCTTTCTTT. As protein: CASSSRGSNTEAFF.

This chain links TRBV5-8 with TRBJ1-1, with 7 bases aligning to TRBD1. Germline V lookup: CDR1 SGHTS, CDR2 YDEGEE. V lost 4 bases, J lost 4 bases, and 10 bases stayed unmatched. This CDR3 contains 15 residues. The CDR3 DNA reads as TGTGCCAGCAGCGACCGACAGGGTTGGGGCACTGAAGCTTTCTTT. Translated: CASSDRQGWGTEAFF.

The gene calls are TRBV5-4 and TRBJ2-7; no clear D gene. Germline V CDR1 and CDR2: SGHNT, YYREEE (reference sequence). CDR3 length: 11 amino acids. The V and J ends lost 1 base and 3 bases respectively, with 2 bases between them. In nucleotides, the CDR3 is TGTGCCAGCAGCTTGAACTACGAGCAGTACTTC. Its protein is CASSLNYEQYF.

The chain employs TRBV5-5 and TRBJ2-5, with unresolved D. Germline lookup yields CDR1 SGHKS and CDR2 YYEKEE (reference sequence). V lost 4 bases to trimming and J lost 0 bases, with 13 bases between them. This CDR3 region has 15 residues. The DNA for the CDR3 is TGTGCCAGCAGCCCGAGAGGTTGGTACCAAGAGACCCAGTACTTC. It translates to CASSPRGWYQETQYF.

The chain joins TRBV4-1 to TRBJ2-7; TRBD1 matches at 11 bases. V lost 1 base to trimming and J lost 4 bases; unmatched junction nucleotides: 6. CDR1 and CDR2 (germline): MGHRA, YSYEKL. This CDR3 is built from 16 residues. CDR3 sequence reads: CASSQGPGTGGYEQYF. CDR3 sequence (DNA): TGCGCCAGCAGCCAAGGTCCCGGGACAGGGGGTTACGAGCAGTACTTC.

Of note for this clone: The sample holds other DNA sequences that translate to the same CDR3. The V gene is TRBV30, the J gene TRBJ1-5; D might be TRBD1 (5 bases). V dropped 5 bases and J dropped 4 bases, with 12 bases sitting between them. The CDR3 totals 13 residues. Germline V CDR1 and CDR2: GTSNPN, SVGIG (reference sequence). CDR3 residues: CAWSPRGNQPQHF. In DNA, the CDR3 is TGTGCCTGGTCCCCCCGGGGGAATCAGCCCCAGCATTTT.

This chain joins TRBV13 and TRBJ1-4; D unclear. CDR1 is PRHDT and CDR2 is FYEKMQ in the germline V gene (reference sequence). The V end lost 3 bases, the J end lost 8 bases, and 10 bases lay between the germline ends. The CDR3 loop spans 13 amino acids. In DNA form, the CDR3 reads TGTGCCAGCAGCTTGGGCAGAGGGGAAAAACTGTTTTTT. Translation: CASSLGRGEKLFF.

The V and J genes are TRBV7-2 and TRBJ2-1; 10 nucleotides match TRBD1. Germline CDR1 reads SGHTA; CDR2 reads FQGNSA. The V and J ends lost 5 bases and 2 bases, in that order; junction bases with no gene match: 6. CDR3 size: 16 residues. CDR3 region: CASSARDRGTYNEQFF. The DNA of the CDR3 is TGTGCCAGCAGCGCCCGGGACAGGGGTACCTACAATGAGCAGTTCTTC.

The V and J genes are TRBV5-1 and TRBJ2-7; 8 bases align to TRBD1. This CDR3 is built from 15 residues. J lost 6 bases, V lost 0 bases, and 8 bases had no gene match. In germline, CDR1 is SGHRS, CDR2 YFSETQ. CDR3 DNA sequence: TGCGCCAGCAGCTTGGTGGGCAGGGGGCTGTCCGAGCAGTACTTC. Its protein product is CASSLVGRGLSEQYF.

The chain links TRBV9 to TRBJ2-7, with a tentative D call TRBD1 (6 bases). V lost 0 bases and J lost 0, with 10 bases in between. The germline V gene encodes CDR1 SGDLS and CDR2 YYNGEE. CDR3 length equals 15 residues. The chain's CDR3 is CASSVAGTLSYEQYF. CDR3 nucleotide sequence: TGTGCCAGCAGCGTAGCCGGGACACTCTCCTACGAGCAGTACTTC.

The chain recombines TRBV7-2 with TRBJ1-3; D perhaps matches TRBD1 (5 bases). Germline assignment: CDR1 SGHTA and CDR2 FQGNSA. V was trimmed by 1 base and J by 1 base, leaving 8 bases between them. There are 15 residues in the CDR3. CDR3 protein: CASSLDQGSGNTIYF. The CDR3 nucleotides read TGTGCCAGCAGCTTAGATCAGGGATCTGGAAACACCATATATTTT.

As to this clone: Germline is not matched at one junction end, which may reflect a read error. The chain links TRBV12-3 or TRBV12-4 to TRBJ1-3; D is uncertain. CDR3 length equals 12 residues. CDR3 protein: CATVVSGTTIYF. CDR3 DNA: TGTGCCACTGTAGTATCCGGAACCACCATATATTTT.

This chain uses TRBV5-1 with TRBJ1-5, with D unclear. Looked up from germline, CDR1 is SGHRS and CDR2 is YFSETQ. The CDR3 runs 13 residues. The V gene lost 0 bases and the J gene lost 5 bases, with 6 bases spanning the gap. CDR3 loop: CASSLEMDQPQHF. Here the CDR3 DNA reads TGCGCCAGCAGCTTGGAAATGGATCAGCCCCAGCATTTT.

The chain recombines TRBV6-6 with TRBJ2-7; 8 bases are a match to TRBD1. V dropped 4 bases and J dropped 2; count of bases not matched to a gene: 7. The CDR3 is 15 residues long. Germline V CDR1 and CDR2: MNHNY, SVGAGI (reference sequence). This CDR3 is CASSWDGQGAYEQYF. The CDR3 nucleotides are TGTGCCAGCAGTTGGGACGGACAGGGAGCCTACGAGCAGTACTTC.

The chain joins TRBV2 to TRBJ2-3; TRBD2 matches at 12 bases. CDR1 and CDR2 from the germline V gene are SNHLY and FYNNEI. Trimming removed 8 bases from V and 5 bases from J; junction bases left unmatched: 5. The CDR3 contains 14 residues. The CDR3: CASSASGGGDTQYF. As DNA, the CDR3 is TGTGCCAGCTCGGCTAGCGGGGGGGGAGATACGCAGTATTTT.

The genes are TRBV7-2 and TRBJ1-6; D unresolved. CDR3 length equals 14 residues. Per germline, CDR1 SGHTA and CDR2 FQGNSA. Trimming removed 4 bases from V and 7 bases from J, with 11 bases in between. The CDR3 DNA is TGTGCCAGCAGCTCTATAGTGAGCAATTCACCCCTCCACTTT. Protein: CASSSIVSNSPLHF.

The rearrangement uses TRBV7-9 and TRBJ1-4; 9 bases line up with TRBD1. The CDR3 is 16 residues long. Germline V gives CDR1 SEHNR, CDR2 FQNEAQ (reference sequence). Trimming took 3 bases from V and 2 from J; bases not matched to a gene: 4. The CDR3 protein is CASSLGQGTTNEKLFF. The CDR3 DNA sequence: TGTGCCAGCAGCTTGGGACAGGGTACGACTAATGAAAAACTGTTTTTT.

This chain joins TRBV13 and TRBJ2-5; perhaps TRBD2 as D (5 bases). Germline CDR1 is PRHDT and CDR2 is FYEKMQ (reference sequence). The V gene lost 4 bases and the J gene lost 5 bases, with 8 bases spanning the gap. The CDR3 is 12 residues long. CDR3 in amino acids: CASSSRGETQYF. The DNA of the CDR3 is TGTGCCAGCAGCTCGCGAGGGGAGACCCAGTACTTC. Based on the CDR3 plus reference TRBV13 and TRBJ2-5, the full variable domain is AAGVIQSPRHLIKEKRETATLKCYPIPRHDTVYWYQQGPGQDPQFLISFYEKMQSDKGSIPDRFSAQQFSDYHSELNMSSLELGDSALYFCASSSRGETQYFGPGTRLLVL.

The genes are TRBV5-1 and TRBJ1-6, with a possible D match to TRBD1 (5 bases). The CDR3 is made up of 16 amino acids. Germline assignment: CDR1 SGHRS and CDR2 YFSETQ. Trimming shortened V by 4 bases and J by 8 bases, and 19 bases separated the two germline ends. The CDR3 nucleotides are TGCGCCAGCAGCGAAGCGTCCGGGACTACTTATTCACCCCTCCACTTT. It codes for CASSEASGTTYSPLHF.

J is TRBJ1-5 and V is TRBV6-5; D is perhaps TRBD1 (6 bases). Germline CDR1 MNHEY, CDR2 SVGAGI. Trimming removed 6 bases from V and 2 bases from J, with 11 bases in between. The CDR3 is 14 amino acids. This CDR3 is CASRPRGGNQPQHF. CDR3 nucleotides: TGTGCCAGCAGACCGAGGGGGGGCAATCAGCCCCAGCATTTT.

The CDR3 DNA is TGTGCCAGCAGCCACTTGGACAGTTATGGCTACACCTTC. Protein product: CASSHLDSYGYTF. This rearrangement joins TRBV3-1 (or the pseudogene TRBV3-2) to TRBJ1-2, with a weak D call TRBD1 (6 bases). The V and J ends lost 3 bases and 5 bases respectively, with 10 bases between them. The CDR3 spans 13 residues. Germline V gene data show CDR1 as LGHDT and CDR2 as YNNKEL (reference sequence).

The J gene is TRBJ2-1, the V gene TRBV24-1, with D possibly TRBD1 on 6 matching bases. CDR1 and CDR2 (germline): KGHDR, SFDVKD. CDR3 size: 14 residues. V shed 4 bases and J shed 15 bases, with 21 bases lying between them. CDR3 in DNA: TGTGCCACCAGTGACCCCCGAACAGGGTCCCTTCCGTTCTTC. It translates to CATSDPRTGSLPFF.

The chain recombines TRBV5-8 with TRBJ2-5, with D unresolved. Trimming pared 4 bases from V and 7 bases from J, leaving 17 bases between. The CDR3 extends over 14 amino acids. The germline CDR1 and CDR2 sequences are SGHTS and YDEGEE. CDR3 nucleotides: TGTGCCAGCAGCCATTCATGGTCGGATTGGACCCAGTACTTC. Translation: CASSHSWSDWTQYF.

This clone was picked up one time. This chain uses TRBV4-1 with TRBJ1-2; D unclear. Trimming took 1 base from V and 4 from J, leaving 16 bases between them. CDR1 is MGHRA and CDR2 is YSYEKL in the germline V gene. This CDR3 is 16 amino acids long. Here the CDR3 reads CASSQAPGRWIYGYTF. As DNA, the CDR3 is TGCGCCAGCAGCCAAGCCCCGGGCAGGTGGATCTATGGCTACACCTTC.

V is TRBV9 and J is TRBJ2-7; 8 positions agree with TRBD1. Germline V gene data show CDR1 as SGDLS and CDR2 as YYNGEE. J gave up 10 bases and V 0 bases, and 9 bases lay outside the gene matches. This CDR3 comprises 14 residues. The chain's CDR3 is CASSVGHTGGEQYF. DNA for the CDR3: TGTGCCAGCAGCGTAGGCCATACAGGGGGTGAACAGTACTTC.

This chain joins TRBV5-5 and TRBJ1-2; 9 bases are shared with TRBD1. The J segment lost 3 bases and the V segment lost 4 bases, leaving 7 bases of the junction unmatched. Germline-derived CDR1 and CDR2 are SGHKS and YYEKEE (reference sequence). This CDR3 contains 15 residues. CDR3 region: CASSKRDRVDYGYTF. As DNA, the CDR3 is TGTGCCAGCAGCAAACGGGACAGGGTAGACTATGGCTACACCTTC.

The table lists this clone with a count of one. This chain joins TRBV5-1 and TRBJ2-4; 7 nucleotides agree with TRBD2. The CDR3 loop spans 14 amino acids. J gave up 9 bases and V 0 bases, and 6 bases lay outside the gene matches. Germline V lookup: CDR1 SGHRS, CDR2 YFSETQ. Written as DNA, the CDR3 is TGCGCCAGCAGCTTGGGGGAGGGCCCGGGCATTCAGTACTTC. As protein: CASSLGEGPGIQYF. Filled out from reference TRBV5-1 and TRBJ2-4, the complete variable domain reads KAGVTQTPRYLIKTRGQQVTLSCSPISGHRSVSWYQQTPGQGLQFLFEYFSETQRNKGNFPGRFSGRQFSNSRSEMNVSTLELGDSALYLCASSLGEGPGIQYFGAGTRLSVL.

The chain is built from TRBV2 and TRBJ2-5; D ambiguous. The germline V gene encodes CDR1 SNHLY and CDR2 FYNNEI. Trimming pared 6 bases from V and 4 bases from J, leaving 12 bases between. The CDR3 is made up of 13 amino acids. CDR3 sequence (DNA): TGTGCCAGCAGCTCACAATCTATAGAGACCCAGTACTTC. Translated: CASSSQSIETQYF. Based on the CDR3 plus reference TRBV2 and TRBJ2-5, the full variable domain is EPEVTQTPSHQVTQMGQEVILRCVPISNHLYFYWYRQILGQKVEFLVSFYNNEISEKSEIFDDQFSVERPDGSNFTLKIRSTKLEDSAMYFCASSSQSIETQYFGPGTRLLVL.

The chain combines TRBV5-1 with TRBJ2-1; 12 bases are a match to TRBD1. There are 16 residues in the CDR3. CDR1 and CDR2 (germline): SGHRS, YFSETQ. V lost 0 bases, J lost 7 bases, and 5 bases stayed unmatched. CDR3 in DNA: TGCGCCAGCAGCTTGGGCGGGACAGGGGGCAATAATGAGCAGTTCTTC. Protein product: CASSLGGTGGNNEQFF. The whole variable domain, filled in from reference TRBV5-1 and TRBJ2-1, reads KAGVTQTPRYLIKTRGQQVTLSCSPISGHRSVSWYQQTPGQGLQFLFEYFSETQRNKGNFPGRFSGRQFSNSRSEMNVSTLELGDSALYLCASSLGGTGGNNEQFFGPGTRLTVL.